This T cell receptor beta chain emerged from a study of T cell repertoires in ileal Crohn's disease. Background on the study: Thiopurines (11) or anti-TNF agents (approximately 19) were given postoperatively to about half.

Patients were adults with ileal or ileocolonic Crohn's disease needing resection. About this clone: What it binds is not known.

Study results and limitations: Clonal expansions were more frequent in active smokers than non-smokers at surgery.

The method was immunoSEQ multiplex PCR; TCRdb's version includes in-frame clones alone and lacks a portion of them. The sample holds over 4,500 clones; around 90% are singletons and the top ten take 5.4%. The CDR3 covers 14 residues. The germline V and J ends were trimmed by 1 base and 4 bases, with 11 bases remaining between them. Looked up from germline, CDR1 is SGHNT and CDR2 is YYREEE (reference sequence). Sequencing used ileal tissue. The gene calls are TRBV5-4 and TRBJ1-2; maybe TRBD1 (6 bases). The receptor's source is an adult with Crohn's disease. CDR3 amino acids: CASSLTTGLYGYTF. For the CDR3, the DNA is TGTGCCAGCAGCTTGACGACAGGCCTCTATGGCTACACCTTC.